This entry is about one T cell receptor (beta chain). These data belong to a study of OX40 agonist ivuxolimab in advanced cancers. The CDR3 spans 12 residues. V shed 1 base and J shed 9 bases, with 8 bases lying between them. The germline CDR1 and CDR2 sequences are SGHDT and YYEEEE. Using immunoSEQ multiplex PCR, the repertoire was profiled, and TCRdb retains in-frame clones only, with some absent. The sample lists 60,000 or so clones; roughly nine tenths were seen once. This specimen consisted of CD4+ or CD8+ T cells sorted from blood, obtained in a trial of the OX40 agonist ivuxolimab. This clonotype was sampled from an adult with an advanced solid tumor such as melanoma, head and neck, liver or kidney cancer. The chain recombines TRBV5-6 with TRBJ2-1; D ambiguous. CDR3 sequence (DNA): TGTGCCAGCAGCTTGAATGAGGCTGAGCAGTTCTTC. Protein product: CASSLNEAEQFF.